This T cell receptor beta chain was recorded in a study of vaccination effects on CD4 cells after COVID-19. With the ViraFEST assay, the study expanded antigen-specific CD4+ T cells using viral peptide pools, then sequenced them. Upon completion of under eleven days in culture, CD4+ T cells were isolated. The cohort was immunized with two doses of either the BNT162b2 or mRNA-1273 vaccine. Data came from immunoSEQ multiplex PCR; TCRdb stores just in-frame clones and leaves some out. The sample holds fewer than 90,000 clones, under 80% seen once. Trimming took off 6 bases at V and 3 bases at J, with 13 bases between the two ends. Germline V gives CDR1 SGDLS, CDR2 YYNGEE. The CDR3 is made up of 14 amino acids. To note about this clone: No antigen is known for it.

The genes are TRBV9 and TRBJ1-3; D gene ambiguous. This TCR was sampled from a human donor who received a COVID-19 vaccine. Sample: CD4+ T cells from PBMCs cultured with HCoV-OC43 spike peptides, taken after COVID-19 vaccination. The subset: HCoV-OC43 spike overlapping peptide pool stimulation. CDR3 sequence reads: CASTPTFFGNTIYF. In nucleotides, the CDR3 is TGTGCCAGCACCCCCACTTTTTTTGGAAACACCATATATTTT.